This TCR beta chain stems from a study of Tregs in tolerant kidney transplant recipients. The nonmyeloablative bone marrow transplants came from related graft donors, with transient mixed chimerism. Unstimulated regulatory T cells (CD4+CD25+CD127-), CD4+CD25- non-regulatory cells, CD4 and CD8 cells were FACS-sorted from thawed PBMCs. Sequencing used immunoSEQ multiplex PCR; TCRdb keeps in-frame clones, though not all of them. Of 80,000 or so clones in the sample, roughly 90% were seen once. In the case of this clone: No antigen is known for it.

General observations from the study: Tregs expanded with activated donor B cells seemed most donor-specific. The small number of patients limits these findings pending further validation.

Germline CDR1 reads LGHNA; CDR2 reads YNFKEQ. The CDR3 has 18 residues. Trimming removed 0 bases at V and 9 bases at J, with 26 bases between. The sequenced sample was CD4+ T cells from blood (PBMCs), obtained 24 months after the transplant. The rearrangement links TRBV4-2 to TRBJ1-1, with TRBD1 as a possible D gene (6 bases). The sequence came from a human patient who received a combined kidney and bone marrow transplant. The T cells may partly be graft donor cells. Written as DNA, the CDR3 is TGTGCCAGCAGCCAAGATGGTCTTTCGGGGGGCTCTTCGTGGAAAGCTTTCTTT. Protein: CASSQDGLSGGSSWKAFF.